A single sample gave rise to the 18 T cell receptor beta chains below, sequenced in a study of cytomegalovirus exposure and HLA in healthy donors listed by TCRdb under 2017. Library method: the immunoSEQ multiplex PCR assay. For the multiplex PCR, a mixture combining 60 forward primers for TCR Vbeta segments and 13 reverse primers for TCR Jbeta segments was used. TCRdb carries this immuneACCESS record with in-frame sequences only. Its versions omit some clonotypes, under half of them owing to an unresolved V gene in the studies checked, with the rest unexplained. This sample is represented by around 110,000 clones; 73% of them were singletons. Roughly 8.2% of the sample belongs to the ten largest clones. The material sequenced was PBMCs. Receptors were obtained from a man aged 30 to 45 in good health and CMV-seronegative.

The CDR3 is CASSYGGGENYGYTF. CDR3 coding DNA: TGTGCCAGCAGTTACGGGGGAGGGGAAAACTATGGCTACACCTTC. The V and J genes are TRBV6-9 and TRBJ1-2, with D tentatively TRBD1 (5 bases). Trimming shortened V by 3 bases and J by 2 bases, and 13 bases separated the two germline ends. This CDR3 is 15 amino acids long. CDR1 is MNHGY and CDR2 is SVAAGI in the germline V gene.

The chain uses TRBV7-2 and TRBJ1-1; D is ambiguous. The germline V gene encodes CDR1 SGHTA and CDR2 FQGNSA. Deletions cut 1 base from V and 4 bases from J, with 4 bases between. The CDR3 has 12 residues. CDR3 sequence: CASSLVLTEAFF. CDR3 coding DNA: TGTGCCAGCAGCTTAGTTCTCACTGAAGCTTTCTTT.

J is TRBJ1-6 and V is TRBV21-1. TRBV21-1 is shown as a pseudogene. The CDR3 loop spans 14 amino acids. The CDR3 region has the DNA TGTGCCAGCACCAACGGGAGGATCAATTCACCCCTCCACTTT. Encoded protein: CASTNGRINSPLHF.

There are a few counts of this clone. This sequence joins TRBV6-5 and TRBJ2-7, with a possible D match to TRBD1 (5 bases). V dropped 6 bases and J dropped 4 bases, with 13 bases sitting between them. CDR3 length equals 13 residues. The germline V gene encodes CDR1 MNHEY and CDR2 SVGAGI. The CDR3 nucleotides read TGTGCCAGCAGCCTCGGAAGGGGTTACGAGCAGTACTTC. This encodes CASSLGRGYEQYF.

This chain uses TRBV7-9 with TRBJ2-3, with a possible D match to TRBD2 (7 bases). Trimming shortened V by 0 bases and J by 4 bases, and 14 bases separated the two germline ends. The CDR3 consists of 16 residues. The V gene's germline CDR1 is SEHNR and CDR2 FQNEAQ (reference sequence). In nucleotides, the CDR3 is TGTGCCAGCAGCTTAGCCGGCGGGGGCGGGGCAGATACGCAGTATTTT. This translates into CASSLAGGGGADTQYF.

Only a few counts were recorded for this clone. The chain employs TRBV5-1 and TRBJ1-6; unclear D gene. V was clipped by 2 bases and J by 0 bases, with 15 bases between them. Germline V gene data show CDR1 as SGHRS and CDR2 as YFSETQ. The length of the CDR3 is 18 residues. CDR3 sequence reads: CASSFAPRISSYNSPLHF. The CDR3 DNA reads TGCGCCAGCAGCTTTGCACCGCGGATTAGCTCCTATAATTCACCCCTCCACTTT.

J is TRBJ2-3 and V is TRBV5-5, with D perhaps TRBD2 (6 bases). The V gene's germline CDR1 is SGHKS and CDR2 YYEKEE (reference sequence). The CDR3 loop spans 14 amino acids. V was pared by 0 bases and J by 8 bases, with 13 bases between. The DNA of the CDR3 is TGTGCCAGCAGCTTGGCCAGCGGGTTTGGTACGCAGTATTTT. This translates into CASSLASGFGTQYF. Together with reference TRBV5-5 and TRBJ2-3, the CDR3 gives the full variable domain: DAGVTQSPTHLIKTRGQQVTLRCSPISGHKSVSWYQQVLGQGPQFIFQYYEKEERGRGNFPDRFSARQFPNYSSELNVNALLLGDSALYLCASSLASGFGTQYFGPGTRLTVL.

CDR3 in DNA: TGTGCCAGCAGCGCCGCGCTTATAGCGGGAGGGCCGGGCACCGGGGAGCTGTTTTTT. Translating it yields CASSAALIAGGPGTGELFF. The chain has TRBV9 and TRBJ2-2, with 11 bases matching TRBD2. This CDR3 has 19 amino acids. In germline, CDR1 is SGDLS, CDR2 YYNGEE. The J segment lost 4 bases and the V segment lost 3 bases, leaving 14 bases of the junction unmatched. The full variable domain, with the rest looked up from reference TRBV9 and TRBJ2-2, is DSGVTQTPKHLITATGQRVTLRCSPRSGDLSVYWYQQSLDQGLQFLIQYYNGEERAKGNILERFSAQQFPDLHSELNLSSLELGDSALYFCASSAALIAGGPGTGELFFGEGSRLTVL.

This clone was observed once. The chain is built from TRBV11-2 and TRBJ2-7; 9 bases fit TRBD1. CDR3 length: 16 residues. The germline V gene encodes CDR1 SGHAT and CDR2 FQNNGV. V trimming: 3 bases; J trimming: 3 bases; junction bases outside the gene matches: 9. CDR3 sequence: CASSFLYPGQGYEQYF. CDR3 in DNA: TGTGCCAGCAGCTTTCTATATCCGGGACAGGGCTACGAGCAGTACTTC.

This clone has a handful of counts. The chain recombines TRBV30 with TRBJ1-3; TRBD1 is a possible D gene (6 bases). There are 14 residues in the CDR3. The germline gives CDR1 GTSNPN, CDR2 SVGIG (reference sequence). V shed 2 bases and J shed 3 bases, with 11 bases lying between them. The CDR3 bases are TGTGCCTGGAGTTATGGGGGCGGTGGAAACACCATATATTTT. It translates to CAWSYGGGGNTIYF.

The rearrangement links TRBV7-2 to TRBJ2-3; tentative D call: TRBD2 (8 bases). CDR1 and CDR2 from the germline V gene are SGHTA and FQGNSA. Deletions cut 1 base from V and 3 bases from J, with 20 bases between. This CDR3 has 18 amino acids. The CDR3 spells CASSLEGVGRGRTDTQYF. The CDR3 bases are TGTGCCAGCAGCTTAGAGGGGGTCGGGAGGGGGCGGACAGATACGCAGTATTTT.

J is TRBJ2-2 and V is TRBV27; 10 bases are a match to TRBD1. The CDR3 spans 15 residues. Germline trimming cut 6 bases from V and 6 bases from J; bases unmatched to any gene: 7. Germline V gives CDR1 MNHEY, CDR2 SMNVEV (reference sequence). The CDR3 spells CASRRTGGIPGELFF. DNA of the CDR3: TGTGCCAGCAGACGGACAGGGGGGATTCCCGGGGAGCTGTTTTTT.

This clone was recorded once. The CDR3 sequence is CASSPPSGGYLTDTQYF. Here the CDR3 DNA reads TGTGCCAGCAGCCCACCTAGCGGGGGTTACCTCACAGATACGCAGTATTTT. This chain links TRBV7-6 with TRBJ2-3, with TRBD2 identical over 10 bases. The germline V gene has CDR1 SGHVS and CDR2 FNYEAQ. The CDR3 is 17 residues long. Losses at the gene ends were 5 bases for V and 2 bases for J; bases not matched to a gene: 10.

The rearrangement uses TRBV19 and TRBJ2-7; 9 bases fit TRBD2. The CDR3 runs to 13 residues. From germline, CDR1 is LNHDA and CDR2 SQIVND (reference sequence). Germline trimming cut 3 bases from V and 3 bases from J; bases unmatched to any gene: 0. CDR3 protein: CASSISGSYEQYF. The CDR3 DNA follows: TGTGCCAGTAGTATTAGCGGGAGCTACGAGCAGTACTTC.

The rearrangement links TRBV5-4 to TRBJ1-1; D gene uncertain. This CDR3 contains 13 residues. V dropped 2 bases and J dropped 2 bases, with 7 bases sitting between them. The germline gives CDR1 SGHNT, CDR2 YYREEE (reference sequence). CDR3 amino acids: CASSFQVNTEAFF. The CDR3 nucleotides are TGTGCCAGCAGCTTTCAGGTAAACACTGAAGCTTTCTTT.

The CDR3 protein is CASSPRQGWEGTEAFF. CDR3 DNA: TGTGCCAGCTCACCACGGCAGGGGTGGGAGGGAACTGAAGCTTTCTTT. V and J are TRBV18 and TRBJ1-1, with D possibly being TRBD1 (6 bases). The germline CDR1 and CDR2 sequences are KGHSH and LQKENI. The length of the CDR3 is 16 residues. Trimming pared 1 base from V and 5 bases from J, leaving 17 bases between.

This clone was seen a handful of times. The V gene is TRBV6-1, the J gene TRBJ2-5; 7 bases match TRBD1. The CDR3 consists of 15 residues. Germline-derived CDR1 and CDR2 are MNHNS and SASEGT. The V segment lost 6 bases and the J segment 5 bases; nucleotides outside the gene matches: 12. This CDR3 reads CASRHPPARGETQYF. CDR3 in DNA: TGTGCCAGCAGACATCCCCCGGCCAGGGGGGAGACCCAGTACTTC.

CDR3 in amino acids: CASSPHPRLAKNIQYF. CDR3 bases: TGTGCCAGCAGCCCGCACCCCAGGTTAGCCAAAAACATTCAGTACTTC. The chain uses TRBV7-9 and TRBJ2-4, with D uncertain. V gave up 5 bases and J gave up 0 bases, with 14 bases separating them. This CDR3 spans 16 amino acids. CDR1 is SEHNR and CDR2 is FQNEAQ in the germline V gene (reference sequence).